The subject of this entry is one T cell receptor (beta chain). The antigen is unknown. Compared with germline, one end of the junction differs, possibly owing to a read error. The record originates from a study of T cells in Graves' hyperthyroidism and ophthalmopathy. General study findings and limits: Most thyroid clonotypes with frequency above 0.001 were detected in blood.

Germline assignment: CDR1 LGHDT and CDR2 YNNKEL (reference sequence). The CDR3 consists of 14 residues. Patients affected by ophthalmopathy presented a Clinical Activity Score of at least 3, a NOSPECS grade of at least 4, and disease duration below 3 months. There were TCR beta CDR3 regions amplified from RNA transcripts. Primed by the HTBI set, a first-round RT-PCR was run on the TCR CDR3. In TCRdb, the multiplex PCR reads were re-called with MiXCR into one record per CDR3 protein. The table lists about 59,000 distinct CDR3 sequences, approximately 50% of them singletons, with 2.5% to 3.5% in the top ten.

The sequenced sample consisted of blood. J is TRBJ1-2 and V is TRBV3-1; no clear D gene. This clonotype originated in a woman aged 55-70 years with Graves' ophthalmopathy. CDR3 DNA: TGTGCCGGCAGCCAAGTTGTGGGTGTAGGGGGCTACACCTTC. Protein product: CAGSQVVGVGGYTF.